What follows are 9 T cell receptor beta chains derived from one specimen sequenced in a study of blood T cell repertoires in COVID-19. Data came from immunoSEQ multiplex PCR; TCRdb stores just in-frame clones and leaves some out. Of some 150,000 clones in the sample, around 76% were seen once. Sequencing was done on a sample of peripheral blood. All receptors derive from a woman between 65 and 79 years old with acute or convalescent COVID-19.

This clone showed up just once. The chain joins TRBV5-1 to TRBJ2-1; tentatively, D is TRBD2 (5 bases). Trimming shortened V by 4 bases and J by 0 bases, and 11 bases separated the two germline ends. CDR1 is SGHRS and CDR2 is YFSETQ in the germline V gene. The CDR3 runs 15 residues. The CDR3 DNA is TGCGCCAGCAGCCCCTCGGGGAGCTCCTACAATGAGCAGTTCTTC. It yields the protein CASSPSGSSYNEQFF.

The chain joins TRBV29-1 to TRBJ1-6; D is unresolved. The CDR3 is 13 residues long. CDR1 SQVTM and CDR2 ANQGSEA come from the germline V gene. The V end was cut by 6 bases, the J end by 6 bases, with 12 bases between. The CDR3 DNA is TGCAGCGTCCGAATAGGAGGTAATTCACCCCTCCACTTT. It encodes CSVRIGGNSPLHF.

This clone appeared a single time. The chain is built from TRBV7-2 and TRBJ2-5, with TRBD1 matching 10 bases. The CDR3 spans 15 residues. V lost 2 bases, J lost 1 base, and 1 base stayed unmatched. Germline values: CDR1 SGHTA, CDR2 FQGNSA. The CDR3 loop reads CASSLRTGGQETQYF. The DNA for the CDR3 is TGTGCCAGCAGCTTACGGACAGGGGGCCAAGAGACCCAGTACTTC.

The J gene is TRBJ1-5, the V gene TRBV2, with 9 bases lining up with TRBD1. This CDR3 region has 15 residues. Per germline, CDR1 SNHLY and CDR2 FYNNEI. The junction had 6 bases not matched to a gene; V was cut back by 6 bases and J by 3 bases. The CDR3 protein is CASRGGTGNNQPQHF. CDR3 coding DNA: TGTGCCAGCAGGGGGGGGACAGGGAACAATCAGCCCCAGCATTTT.

The chain links TRBV20-1 to TRBJ2-7; TRBD2 aligns across 11 bases. The CDR3 extends over 15 amino acids. The germline V gene has CDR1 DFQATT and CDR2 SNEGSKA (reference sequence). Unmatched junction bases numbered 6, after V lost 3 bases and J lost 2 bases. The CDR3 DNA reads TGCAGTGCTAGTGGGAGACTAGCGGGGACCTACGAGCAGTACTTC. Protein product: CSASGRLAGTYEQYF.

The rearrangement links TRBV9 to TRBJ1-1, with D perhaps TRBD1 (6 bases). CDR1 is SGDLS, CDR2 YYNGEE, per germline. The CDR3 consists of 13 residues. The germline V and J ends were trimmed by 0 bases and 8 bases, with 11 bases remaining between them. This chain's CDR3 is CASSVAGRGEAFF. CDR3 sequence (DNA): TGTGCCAGCAGCGTAGCGGGCAGGGGCGAAGCTTTCTTT.

The genes are TRBV4-1 and TRBJ1-6; 8 positions agree with TRBD1. CDR1 and CDR2 from the germline V gene are MGHRA and YSYEKL. V shed 0 bases and J 0 bases; nucleotides not matched to a gene: 7. The CDR3 is made up of 19 amino acids. The CDR3 region has the DNA TGCGCCAGCAGCCAAGATTCCGGGACAGGCCGCTCCTATAATTCACCCCTCCACTTT. Translating gives CASSQDSGTGRSYNSPLHF.

This chain joins TRBV9 and TRBJ2-2; 8 nucleotides align to TRBD2. The CDR3 is 16 residues long. Unmatched junction bases numbered 5, after V lost 1 base and J lost 3 bases. Germline V gives CDR1 SGDLS, CDR2 YYNGEE. CDR3 DNA sequence: TGTGCCAGCAGCGTAACGGCTAGCGGGTACACCGGGGAGCTGTTTTTT. It codes for CASSVTASGYTGELFF. The full variable domain, with the rest looked up from reference TRBV9 and TRBJ2-2, is DSGVTQTPKHLITATGQRVTLRCSPRSGDLSVYWYQQSLDQGLQFLIQYYNGEERAKGNILERFSAQQFPDLHSELNLSSLELGDSALYFCASSVTASGYTGELFFGEGSRLTVL.

This clone appeared a single time. J is TRBJ1-4 and V is TRBV2; the D is unclear. CDR1 and CDR2 from the germline V gene are SNHLY and FYNNEI. This CDR3 contains 14 residues. Trimming removed 6 bases at V and 4 bases at J, with 12 bases between. As DNA, the CDR3 is TGTGCCAGCAGGTCAAGTGGCAATAATGAAAAACTGTTTTTT. Protein sequence: CASRSSGNNEKLFF.